The 14 T cell receptor beta chains below were found in one sample sequenced in a study of T cell changes during pregnancy in multiple sclerosis. Libraries were prepared by immunoSEQ multiplex PCR; TCRdb keeps only in-frame clonotypes and omits some of them. The sample consists of around 61,000 clones, under 95% of them appearing once. The sequences come from peripheral blood, collected in the third trimester of pregnancy. The receptors here all came from a female donor in good health, enrolled as a control in a pregnancy study.

The chain has TRBV5-1 and TRBJ2-3; D uncertain. The CDR3 has 15 residues. V was trimmed by 0 bases and J by 0 bases, leaving 8 bases between them. The germline V gene encodes CDR1 SGHRS and CDR2 YFSETQ. CDR3 in DNA: TGCGCCAGCAGCTTGGGGAGACCAAGCACAGATACGCAGTATTTT. Its protein is CASSLGRPSTDTQYF. Looking up the rest from reference TRBV5-1 and TRBJ2-3 gives the full variable domain: KAGVTQTPRYLIKTRGQQVTLSCSPISGHRSVSWYQQTPGQGLQFLFEYFSETQRNKGNFPGRFSGRQFSNSRSEMNVSTLELGDSALYLCASSLGRPSTDTQYFGPGTRLTVL.

This clone showed up just a few times. The J gene is TRBJ1-2, the V gene TRBV11-2, with D unresolved. This CDR3 contains 12 residues. CDR1 is SGHAT and CDR2 is FQNNGV in the germline V gene. CDR3: CASGGSNYGYTF. The CDR3, as DNA: TGTGCGTCGGGAGGCTCTAACTATGGCTACACCTTC.

This chain joins TRBV5-6 and TRBJ2-7, with D unresolved. Trimming removed 0 bases at V and 6 bases at J, with 4 bases between. This CDR3 spans 11 amino acids. Germline CDR1 reads SGHDT; CDR2 reads YYEEEE. CDR3 sequence (DNA): TGTGCCAGCAGCTTGGTCGGCGAGCAGTACTTC. Amino acids: CASSLVGEQYF.

The chain employs TRBV4-3 and TRBJ2-7; TRBD1 might be the D (5 bases). V shed 0 bases and J shed 3 bases, with 15 bases lying between them. The CDR3 extends over 16 amino acids. Germline-derived CDR1 and CDR2 are LGHNA and YSLEER. As DNA, the CDR3 is TGCGCCAGCAGCCAAGATCACCAGGGTATTTACTACGAGCAGTACTTC. It translates to CASSQDHQGIYYEQYF.

The chain is built from TRBV5-1 and TRBJ2-1; D perhaps matches TRBD1 (6 bases). V was shortened by 0 bases and J by 6 bases, with 13 bases between the two germline ends. The CDR3 length is 15 residues. Per the germline V gene, CDR1 is SGHRS and CDR2 is YFSETQ. DNA for the CDR3: TGCGCCAGCAGCTTGGGAACAGGGCCCGGCAATGAGCAGTTCTTC. It yields the protein CASSLGTGPGNEQFF. Complete variable domain (other parts from reference TRBV5-1 and TRBJ2-1): KAGVTQTPRYLIKTRGQQVTLSCSPISGHRSVSWYQQTPGQGLQFLFEYFSETQRNKGNFPGRFSGRQFSNSRSEMNVSTLELGDSALYLCASSLGTGPGNEQFFGPGTRLTVL.

The chain joins TRBV29-1 to TRBJ1-5; D uncertain. V lost 0 bases and J 0 bases, leaving 24 bases between the germline ends. The germline CDR1 and CDR2 sequences are SQVTM and ANQGSEA. The CDR3 runs 20 residues. CDR3: CSVEDGPGFRILYSNQPQHF. CDR3 DNA sequence: TGCAGCGTTGAAGATGGGCCAGGTTTCAGGATTTTATATAGCAATCAGCCCCAGCATTTT.

V is TRBV9 and J is TRBJ1-3, with 8 bases lining up with TRBD1. The CDR3 totals 15 residues. CDR1 is SGDLS, CDR2 YYNGEE, per germline. V was pared by 3 bases and J by 2 bases, with 4 bases of the junction left unmatched. CDR3 in DNA: TGTGCCAGCAGCGCAGAGACAGGGGCTGGAAACACCATATATTTT. Translating it yields CASSAETGAGNTIYF.

The chain couples TRBV13 to TRBJ2-7; 9 nucleotides line up with TRBD1. Trimming took 2 bases from V and 5 from J; bases not matched to a gene: 7. CDR1 and CDR2 from the germline V gene are PRHDT and FYEKMQ (reference sequence). The CDR3 sequence is 15 residues long. The DNA for the CDR3 is TGTGCCAGCAGCTTACCAGACAGGGGGAAAAACGAGCAGTACTTC. It specifies CASSLPDRGKNEQYF.

The chain is built from TRBV7-9 and TRBJ1-5; TRBD1 matches at 9 bases. Germline CDR1 and CDR2: SEHNR and FQNEAQ (reference sequence). CDR3 length: 15 residues. V gave up 5 bases and J gave up 4 bases; unmatched junction bases: 6. CDR3 region: CASSHGTGRNQPQHF. For the CDR3, the DNA is TGTGCCAGCAGCCACGGGACAGGGCGGAATCAGCCCCAGCATTTT.

The rearrangement links TRBV5-1 to TRBJ2-6, with D perhaps matching TRBD2 (5 bases). The germline V gene encodes CDR1 SGHRS and CDR2 YFSETQ. The CDR3 is 16 residues long. Trimming took 0 bases from V and 0 from J, leaving 7 bases between them. The CDR3 sequence: CASSLEGSSGANVLTF. CDR3 DNA: TGCGCCAGCAGCTTGGAAGGGAGCTCTGGGGCCAACGTCCTGACTTTC.

The rearrangement links TRBV11-2 to TRBJ2-7, with D possibly TRBD1 on 6 matching bases. The V and J ends lost 2 bases and 3 bases respectively, with 14 bases between them. Germline CDR1 SGHAT, CDR2 FQNNGV. The CDR3 has 15 amino acids. The CDR3 DNA sequence: TGTGCCAGCAGCTTAAATTCGGTCAGGGGCTACGAGCAGTACTTC. It encodes CASSLNSVRGYEQYF.

The chain links TRBV28 to TRBJ2-3; D is perhaps TRBD1 (5 bases). Germline CDR1 and CDR2: MDHEN and SYDVKM. The length of the CDR3 is 13 residues. Trimming cost V 5 bases and J 11 bases, with 17 bases left between them. This CDR3 is CASSRQGTGGQYF. In nucleotides, the CDR3 is TGTGCCAGCAGTCGCCAGGGTACCGGCGGGCAGTATTTT.

The chain carries TRBV6-1 and TRBJ2-7, with D possibly TRBD1 on 6 matching bases. The ends were cut back, 5 bases at V and 0 bases at J, with 11 bases in the middle. The V gene's germline CDR1 is MNHNS and CDR2 SASEGT. The CDR3 covers 14 residues. The CDR3 region is CASSRQDTSYEQYF. The DNA of the CDR3 is TGTGCCAGCAGTAGACAGGATACCTCCTACGAGCAGTACTTC.

This chain joins TRBV14 and TRBJ2-7; a weak D match, TRBD1 (6 bases). This CDR3 contains 16 residues. The V end was cut by 4 bases, the J end by 0 bases, with 16 bases between. The germline V gene encodes CDR1 SGHDN and CDR2 FVKESK. The CDR3 is CASSRFIRGRSYEQYF. The CDR3 nucleotides read TGTGCCAGCAGCCGGTTTATCAGGGGTCGCTCCTACGAGCAGTACTTC.